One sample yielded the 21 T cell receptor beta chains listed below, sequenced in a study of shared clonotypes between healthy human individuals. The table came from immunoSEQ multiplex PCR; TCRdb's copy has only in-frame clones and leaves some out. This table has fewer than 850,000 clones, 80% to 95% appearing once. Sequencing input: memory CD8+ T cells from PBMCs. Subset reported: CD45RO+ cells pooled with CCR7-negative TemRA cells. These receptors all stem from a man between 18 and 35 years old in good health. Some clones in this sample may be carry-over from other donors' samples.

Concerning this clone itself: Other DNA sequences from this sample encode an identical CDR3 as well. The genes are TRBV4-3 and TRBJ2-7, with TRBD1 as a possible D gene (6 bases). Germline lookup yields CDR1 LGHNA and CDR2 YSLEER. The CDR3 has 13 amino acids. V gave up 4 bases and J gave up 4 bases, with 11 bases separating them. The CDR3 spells CASSPTGSYEQYF. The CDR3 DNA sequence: TGCGCCAGCAGCCCGACAGGATCTTACGAGCAGTACTTC.

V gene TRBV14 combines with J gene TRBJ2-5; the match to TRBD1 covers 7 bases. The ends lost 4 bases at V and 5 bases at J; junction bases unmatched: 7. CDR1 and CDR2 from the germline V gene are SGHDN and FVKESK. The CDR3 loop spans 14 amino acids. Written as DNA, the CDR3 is TGTGCCAGCAGCCCCTGGGACAGTTGGGAGACCCAGTACTTC. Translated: CASSPWDSWETQYF.

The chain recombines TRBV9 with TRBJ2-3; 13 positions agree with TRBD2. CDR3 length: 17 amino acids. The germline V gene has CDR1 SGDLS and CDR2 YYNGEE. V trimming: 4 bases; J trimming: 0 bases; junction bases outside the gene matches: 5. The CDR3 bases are TGTGCCAGCAGCATGAGGACTAGCGGGGGTAGCACAGATACGCAGTATTTT. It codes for CASSMRTSGGSTDTQYF.

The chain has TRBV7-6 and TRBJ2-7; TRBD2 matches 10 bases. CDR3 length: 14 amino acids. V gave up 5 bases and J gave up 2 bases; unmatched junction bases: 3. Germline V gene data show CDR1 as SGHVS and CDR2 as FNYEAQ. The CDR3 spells CASSPGTSAYEQYF. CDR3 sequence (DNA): TGTGCCAGCAGCCCGGGGACTAGCGCCTACGAGCAGTACTTC.

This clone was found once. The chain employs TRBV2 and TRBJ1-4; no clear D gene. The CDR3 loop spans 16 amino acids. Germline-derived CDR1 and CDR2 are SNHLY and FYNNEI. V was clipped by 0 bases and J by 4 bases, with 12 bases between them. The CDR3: CASSEARVELNEKLFF. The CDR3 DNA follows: TGTGCCAGCAGTGAAGCGAGGGTAGAACTTAATGAAAAACTGTTTTTT.

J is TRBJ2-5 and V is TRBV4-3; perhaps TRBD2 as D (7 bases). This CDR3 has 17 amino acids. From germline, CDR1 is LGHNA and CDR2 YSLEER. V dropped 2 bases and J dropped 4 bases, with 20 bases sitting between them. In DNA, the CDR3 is TGCGCCAGCAGCCAACGGGGGGCACTAGCGAGGTCAGAGACCCAGTACTTC. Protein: CASSQRGALARSETQYF.

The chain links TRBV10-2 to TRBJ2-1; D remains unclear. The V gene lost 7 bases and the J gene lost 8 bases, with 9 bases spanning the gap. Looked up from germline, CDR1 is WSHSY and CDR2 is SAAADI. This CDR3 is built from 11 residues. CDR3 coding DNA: TGCGCCAGCACGCCCGGCGATGAGCAGTTCTTC. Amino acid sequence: CASTPGDEQFF.

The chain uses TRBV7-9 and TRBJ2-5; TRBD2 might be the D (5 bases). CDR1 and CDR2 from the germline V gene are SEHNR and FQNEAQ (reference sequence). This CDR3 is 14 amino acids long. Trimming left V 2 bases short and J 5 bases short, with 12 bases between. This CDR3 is CASSLTGISETQYF. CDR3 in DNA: TGTGCCAGCAGCTTAACGGGAATTTCGGAGACCCAGTACTTC.

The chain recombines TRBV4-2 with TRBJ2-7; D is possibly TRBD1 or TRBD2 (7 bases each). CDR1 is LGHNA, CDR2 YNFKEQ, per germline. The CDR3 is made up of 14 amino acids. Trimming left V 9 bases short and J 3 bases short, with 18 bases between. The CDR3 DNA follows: TGTGCCAGTGGGGGGAGGGGGCCACACTACGAGCAGTACTTC. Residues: CASGGRGPHYEQYF.

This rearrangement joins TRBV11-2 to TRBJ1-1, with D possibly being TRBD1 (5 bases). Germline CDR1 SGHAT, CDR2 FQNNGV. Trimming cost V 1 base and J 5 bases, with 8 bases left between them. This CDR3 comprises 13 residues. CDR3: CASSLGGWTEAFF. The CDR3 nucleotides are TGTGCCAGCAGCTTAGGGGGCTGGACTGAAGCTTTCTTT.

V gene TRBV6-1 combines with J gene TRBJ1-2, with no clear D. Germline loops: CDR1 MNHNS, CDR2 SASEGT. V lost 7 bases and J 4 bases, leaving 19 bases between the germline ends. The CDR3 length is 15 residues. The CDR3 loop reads CASIEIRLSGYGYTF. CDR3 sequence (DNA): TGTGCCAGCATTGAGATACGCCTTTCGGGCTATGGCTACACCTTC.

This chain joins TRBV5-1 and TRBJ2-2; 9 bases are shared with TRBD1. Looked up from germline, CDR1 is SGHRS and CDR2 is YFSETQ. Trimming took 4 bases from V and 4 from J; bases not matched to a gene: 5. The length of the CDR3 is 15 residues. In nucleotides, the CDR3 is TGCGCCAGCAGCAGCTTGGGACAGGGCACCGGGGAGCTGTTTTTT. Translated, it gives CASSSLGQGTGELFF. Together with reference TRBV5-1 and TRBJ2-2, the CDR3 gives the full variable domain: KAGVTQTPRYLIKTRGQQVTLSCSPISGHRSVSWYQQTPGQGLQFLFEYFSETQRNKGNFPGRFSGRQFSNSRSEMNVSTLELGDSALYLCASSSLGQGTGELFFGEGSRLTVL.

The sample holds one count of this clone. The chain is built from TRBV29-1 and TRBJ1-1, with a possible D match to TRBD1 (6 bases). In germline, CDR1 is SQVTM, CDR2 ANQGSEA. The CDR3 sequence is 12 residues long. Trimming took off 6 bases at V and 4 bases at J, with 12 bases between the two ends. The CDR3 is CSVRGAGTEAFF. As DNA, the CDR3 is TGCAGCGTGAGGGGGGCGGGCACTGAAGCTTTCTTT.

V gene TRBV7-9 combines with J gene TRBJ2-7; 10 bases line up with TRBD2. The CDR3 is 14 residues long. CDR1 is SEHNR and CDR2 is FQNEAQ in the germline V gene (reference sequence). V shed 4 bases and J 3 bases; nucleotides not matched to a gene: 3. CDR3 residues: CASSSGLANYEQYF. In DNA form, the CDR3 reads TGTGCCAGCAGCTCGGGACTAGCGAACTACGAGCAGTACTTC.

Here the CDR3 DNA reads TGTGCCTGGACACTGGGGGGCAATCAGCCCCAGCATTTT. This gives the protein CAWTLGGNQPQHF. The chain is built from TRBV30 and TRBJ1-5; a possible D gene is TRBD1 (5 bases). The length of the CDR3 is 13 residues. V gave up 4 bases and J gave up 2 bases, with 9 bases separating them. Germline assignment: CDR1 GTSNPN and CDR2 SVGIG (reference sequence).

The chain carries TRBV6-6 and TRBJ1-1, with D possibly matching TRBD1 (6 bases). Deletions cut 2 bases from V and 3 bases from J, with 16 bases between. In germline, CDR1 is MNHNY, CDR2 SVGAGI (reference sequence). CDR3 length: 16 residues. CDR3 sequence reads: CASSYVPGAVDTEAFF. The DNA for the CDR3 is TGTGCCAGCAGTTACGTTCCAGGGGCAGTGGACACTGAAGCTTTCTTT.

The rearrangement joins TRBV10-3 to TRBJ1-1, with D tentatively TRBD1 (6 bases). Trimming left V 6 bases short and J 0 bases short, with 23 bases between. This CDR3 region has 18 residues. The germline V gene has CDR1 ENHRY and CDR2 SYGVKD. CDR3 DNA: TGTGCCATCAGGGCAGGGGCCCCTTCGGATTCTCTGAACACTGAAGCTTTCTTT. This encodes CAIRAGAPSDSLNTEAFF.

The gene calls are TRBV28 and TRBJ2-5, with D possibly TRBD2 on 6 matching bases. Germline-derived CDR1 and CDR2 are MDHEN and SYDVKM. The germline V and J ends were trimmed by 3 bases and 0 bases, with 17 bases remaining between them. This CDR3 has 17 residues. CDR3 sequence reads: CASSFMRGDTYQETQYF. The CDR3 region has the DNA TGTGCCAGCAGTTTTATGCGCGGGGATACGTACCAAGAGACCCAGTACTTC.

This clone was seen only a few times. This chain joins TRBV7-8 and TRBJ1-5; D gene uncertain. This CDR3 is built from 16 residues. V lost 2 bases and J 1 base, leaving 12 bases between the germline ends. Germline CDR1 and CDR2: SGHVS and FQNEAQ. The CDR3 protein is CASSLTARISNQPQHF. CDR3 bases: TGTGCCAGCAGCTTAACAGCTCGTATCAGCAATCAGCCCCAGCATTTT.

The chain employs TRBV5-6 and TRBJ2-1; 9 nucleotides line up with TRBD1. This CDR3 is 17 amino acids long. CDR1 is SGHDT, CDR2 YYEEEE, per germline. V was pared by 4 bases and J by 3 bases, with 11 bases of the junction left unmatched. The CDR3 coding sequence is TGTGCCAGCAGCGTTTATACCGGGACAGGGTTCTACAATGAGCAGTTCTTC. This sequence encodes CASSVYTGTGFYNEQFF.

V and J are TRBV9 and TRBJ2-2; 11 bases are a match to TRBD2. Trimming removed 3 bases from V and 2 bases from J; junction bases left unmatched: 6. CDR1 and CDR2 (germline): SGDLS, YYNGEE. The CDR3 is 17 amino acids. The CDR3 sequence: CASSARLAGPNTGELFF. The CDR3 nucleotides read TGTGCCAGCAGCGCCCGACTAGCGGGACCAAACACCGGGGAGCTGTTTTTT.